The next 20 T cell receptor beta chains were all read from a single sample in a study of control samples from healthy donors and cancer patients. Profiled with immunoSEQ multiplex PCR; TCRdb holds only in-frame clones, not every one. The sample shows more than 50,000 clones, approximately 90% of them seen only once. The source material was PBMCs. These receptors all stem from a woman aged 45 to 65 with colorectal cancer.

J is TRBJ2-2 and V is TRBV11-3, with 9 bases identical to TRBD1. This CDR3 contains 15 residues. V dropped 5 bases and J dropped 6; count of bases not matched to a gene: 7. Germline V gene lookup returns CDR1 SGHNT and CDR2 YENEEA. DNA for the CDR3: TGTGCCAGCAGCGGTACAGGGGGCCGCCCCGGGGAGCTGTTTTTT. Protein sequence: CASSGTGGRPGELFF.

V is TRBV6-6 and J is TRBJ2-5; D tentatively fits TRBD1 or TRBD2 (5 bases each). Germline V gene sequence: CDR1 MNHNY, CDR2 SVGAGI (reference sequence). Deletions cut 8 bases from V and 4 bases from J, with 11 bases between. The length of the CDR3 is 12 residues. The CDR3 DNA follows: TGTGCCAGCGGGGGTGATGGAGAGACCCAGTACTTC. Encoded protein: CASGGDGETQYF.

The J gene is TRBJ2-1, the V gene TRBV9; D is perhaps TRBD1 (6 bases). The CDR3 is 13 amino acids. With 4 bases removed from V and 9 bases from J, the gap between germline ends came to 14 bases. Per the germline V gene, CDR1 is SGDLS and CDR2 is YYNGEE. The CDR3 nucleotides are TGTGCCAGCAGCCAGACCGGGACATCTGAGCAGTTCTTC. This sequence encodes CASSQTGTSEQFF.

V is TRBV5-1 and J is TRBJ2-3; 8 nucleotides line up with TRBD2. The V gene end was trimmed by 7 bases and the J gene end by 2 bases; junction bases not matched to a gene: 9. CDR1 is SGHRS and CDR2 is YFSETQ in the germline V gene. The CDR3 has 15 residues. The CDR3 reads CASGTGRGVTDTQYF. CDR3 DNA: TGCGCCAGCGGCACGGGGCGGGGGGTCACAGATACGCAGTATTTT.

The gene calls are TRBV18 and TRBJ2-5; 9 nucleotides line up with TRBD1. V lost 2 bases to trimming and J lost 2 bases; unmatched junction nucleotides: 0. The CDR3 has 14 residues. Germline V gene data show CDR1 as KGHSH and CDR2 as LQKENI. CDR3 in amino acids: CASSPDRGQETQYF. As DNA, the CDR3 is TGTGCCAGCTCACCAGACAGGGGGCAAGAGACCCAGTACTTC. The entire variable domain, with the rest obtained from reference TRBV18 and TRBJ2-5, is as follows: NAGVMQNPRHLVRRRGQEARLRCSPMKGHSHVYWYRQLPEEGLKFMVYLQKENIIDESGMPKERFSAEFPKEGPSILRIQQVVRGDSAAYFCASSPDRGQETQYFGPGTRLLVL.

The V and J genes are TRBV5-1 and TRBJ2-1, with D uncertain. Germline values: CDR1 SGHRS, CDR2 YFSETQ. This CDR3 is 15 amino acids long. V was pared by 5 bases and J by 3 bases, with 15 bases between. This CDR3 reads CASRAENSVYNEQFF. The CDR3 DNA is TGCGCCAGCAGGGCAGAAAACTCGGTCTACAATGAGCAGTTCTTC.

V gene TRBV27 combines with J gene TRBJ1-1; maybe TRBD1 (6 bases). CDR3 length equals 14 residues. In germline, CDR1 is MNHEY, CDR2 SMNVEV (reference sequence). V was trimmed by 6 bases and J by 6 bases, leaving 17 bases between them. The CDR3 spells CASRGLGAGAEAFF. CDR3 coding DNA: TGTGCCAGCAGGGGTCTGGGGGCTGGCGCTGAAGCTTTCTTT.

This clone is a singleton in its sample. The CDR3 sequence is CATQVWGRPYEQYF. The CDR3 DNA is TGTGCCACCCAAGTTTGGGGGCGTCCCTACGAGCAGTACTTC. This chain joins TRBV30 and TRBJ2-7, with D perhaps matching TRBD1 (6 bases). Looked up from germline, CDR1 is GTSNPN and CDR2 is SVGIG (reference sequence). With 8 bases removed from V and 2 bases from J, the gap between germline ends came to 19 bases. The CDR3 is 14 residues long. Supplemented by reference TRBV30 and TRBJ2-7, the full variable domain reads SQTIHQWPATLVQPVGSPLSLECTVEGTSNPNLYWYRQAAGRGLQLLFYSVGIGQISSEVPQNLSASRPQDRQFILSSKKLLLSDSGFYLCATQVWGRPYEQYFGPGTRLTVT.

The rearrangement joins TRBV6-5 to TRBJ1-3; tentatively, D is TRBD1 (6 bases). This CDR3 is built from 14 residues. The V end was cut by 6 bases, the J end by 0 bases, with 9 bases between. The germline V gene has CDR1 MNHEY and CDR2 SVGAGI. The CDR3 sequence is CASRKDSSGNTIYF. In DNA form, the CDR3 reads TGTGCCAGCAGAAAGGACAGCTCTGGAAACACCATATATTTT.

The rearrangement joins TRBV6-5 to TRBJ2-3, with TRBD2 matching over 8 bases. CDR3 size: 12 residues. The V and J ends lost 6 bases and 6 bases, in that order; junction bases with no gene match: 2. The germline CDR1 and CDR2 sequences are MNHEY and SVGAGI. Written as DNA, the CDR3 is TGTGCCAGCAGCGTAGCGGGGGATACGCAGTATTTT. This codes for CASSVAGDTQYF.

The chain carries TRBV19 and TRBJ2-2; either TRBD1 or TRBD2 may fit D (6 bases each). Trimming cost V 5 bases and J 3 bases, with 19 bases left between them. CDR1 and CDR2 (germline): LNHDA, SQIVND (reference sequence). The CDR3 runs 17 residues. This chain's CDR3 is CASSQAPGAGDTGELFF. Written as DNA, the CDR3 is TGTGCCAGTAGTCAAGCCCCGGGGGCAGGGGACACCGGGGAGCTGTTTTTT.

The chain links TRBV5-1 to TRBJ2-2; TRBD1 matches 7 bases. The CDR3 runs to 14 residues. Germline CDR1 SGHRS, CDR2 YFSETQ. J lost 7 bases, V lost 4 bases, and 7 bases had no gene match. CDR3 sequence: CASSMWDRSGELFF. Here the CDR3 DNA reads TGCGCCAGCAGCATGTGGGACAGAAGCGGGGAGCTGTTTTTT.

The chain joins TRBV2 to TRBJ1-3; tentatively, D is TRBD1 (5 bases). This CDR3 spans 14 amino acids. Germline-derived CDR1 and CDR2 are SNHLY and FYNNEI. The V end lost 6 bases, the J end lost 0 bases, and 9 bases lay between the germline ends. As DNA, the CDR3 is TGTGCCAGCAGACAGGAATTCTCTGGAAACACCATATATTTT. This translates into CASRQEFSGNTIYF. The entire variable domain, with the rest obtained from reference TRBV2 and TRBJ1-3, is as follows: EPEVTQTPSHQVTQMGQEVILRCVPISNHLYFYWYRQILGQKVEFLVSFYNNEISEKSEIFDDQFSVERPDGSNFTLKIRSTKLEDSAMYFCASRQEFSGNTIYFGEGSWLTVV.

This clone appeared once. The CDR3 spells CAIRGTGTYEQYF. Written as DNA, the CDR3 is TGTGCCATCAGAGGGACAGGGACCTACGAGCAGTACTTC. The genes are TRBV10-3 and TRBJ2-7; TRBD1 aligns across 9 bases. The CDR3 is made up of 13 amino acids. Germline V gives CDR1 ENHRY, CDR2 SYGVKD. The V and J ends lost 6 bases and 2 bases, in that order; junction bases with no gene match: 2.

This clone was counted a single time. The V call is TRBV11-2, the J call TRBJ1-2; D ambiguous. Germline V gene lookup returns CDR1 SGHAT and CDR2 FQNNGV. CDR3 length equals 13 residues. V dropped 4 bases and J dropped 6 bases, with 12 bases sitting between them. In DNA, the CDR3 is TGTGCCAGCAGCTCATGGGCTGGGGATGGCTACACCTTC. Its protein is CASSSWAGDGYTF.

V usage is TRBV28 and J usage is TRBJ2-5; tentatively, D is TRBD1 or TRBD2 (5 bases each). V shed 5 bases and J shed 5 bases, with 18 bases lying between them. Germline lookup yields CDR1 MDHEN and CDR2 SYDVKM. CDR3 length equals 15 residues. CDR3 nucleotides: TGTGCCAGCAGTGTCCCGGGGCAGGGAAGCGAGACCCAGTACTTC. Translating it yields CASSVPGQGSETQYF.

The chain uses TRBV2 and TRBJ1-1, with 7 bases lining up with TRBD1. This CDR3 region has 18 residues. V lost 6 bases and J lost 1; bases outside the gene matches: 17. CDR1 is SNHLY, CDR2 FYNNEI, per germline. The CDR3: CASRRGTESLWGNTEAFF. CDR3 bases: TGTGCCAGCAGGAGGGGGACAGAGAGTTTGTGGGGGAACACTGAAGCTTTCTTT.

This clone occurred once. This chain uses TRBV10-3 with TRBJ1-1; D not resolved. Trimming shortened V by 6 bases and J by 11 bases, and 19 bases separated the two germline ends. CDR3 length equals 13 residues. The V gene's germline CDR1 is ENHRY and CDR2 SYGVKD. The CDR3 coding sequence is TGTGCCATCAGGACTAGAGCCGAGGGTTTTGCTTTCTTT. It yields the protein CAIRTRAEGFAFF.

CDR3 protein: CSASGPGDRVSDTQYF. The CDR3 region has the DNA TGCAGTGCTAGTGGCCCTGGGGACAGGGTCTCAGATACGCAGTATTTT. The chain employs TRBV20-1 and TRBJ2-3; 9 nucleotides agree with TRBD1. The CDR3 covers 16 residues. CDR1 is DFQATT and CDR2 is SNEGSKA in the germline V gene (reference sequence). Trimming cost V 3 bases and J 4 bases; bases outside gene matches: 11.

The chain employs TRBV6-6 and TRBJ1-6; tentative D call: TRBD1 (5 bases). The CDR3 loop spans 16 amino acids. The germline V gene has CDR1 MNHNY and CDR2 SVGAGI (reference sequence). Trimming removed 3 bases from V and 9 bases from J, with 18 bases in between. The CDR3: CASSYFPGKKGSPLHF. The CDR3 DNA reads as TGTGCCAGCAGTTATTTCCCAGGGAAAAAGGGTTCACCCCTCCACTTT.